This T cell receptor beta chain was recovered during a study of blood T cell repertoires in COVID-19. Study-level background: Spain, Italy and the United States supplied samples that represented acute and convalescent COVID-19.

Participant ages covered roughly 18 to 89 years across about 22 US areas. Per the original data handling: Nucleated cell number was recorded as an estimate derived from reference gene primer amplification. Only in-frame clones appear in the TCRdb table, and some are missing; sequencing was by immunoSEQ multiplex PCR. The V and J calls and the clone size are those of that table, but D and trimming were determined from the DNA. The sample includes about 150,000 clones, over 80% of them seen just once. This CDR3 is 13 amino acids long. The ends lost 6 bases at V and 7 bases at J; junction bases unmatched: 4. CDR1 is KGHDR, CDR2 SFDVKD, per germline.

The clonotype comes from a man between 65 and 85 years old who had been exposed to COVID-19. This sequence joins TRBV24-1 and TRBJ1-5, with 8 bases lining up with TRBD1. Sequenced: PBMCs or T cells enriched from blood (not recorded which). The DNA of the CDR3 is TGTGCCACCAGTACTAACAGGGGGCAGCCCCAGCATTTT. Residues: CATSTNRGQPQHF.